The clone carrying this TCR beta chain has only a few counts. What it binds is not known. Germline assignment: CDR1 SGHTA and CDR2 FQGNSA. CDR3 length: 15 amino acids. V was cut by 1 base and J by 1 base, with 9 bases left in between. The data derive from a study of CD8 T cells in ankylosing spondylitis. Study observations and caveats: Roughly eight highly homologous variants made up a TCR beta motif that seemed to typify ankylosing spondylitis blood.

Construction of TCR beta libraries was performed using quantitative 5'-RACE with molecular barcodes. TCRdb fed the 5' RACE reads into MiXCR, producing one record per CDR3 protein. The sample has some 800,000 distinct CDR3 sequences, about an eighth seen once. This TCR came from a male donor with ankylosing spondylitis. The sequencing sample was made of blood, either unsorted or a sorted T cell fraction (not recorded which). The chain links TRBV7-2 to TRBJ2-3; D uncertain. The CDR3: CASSLVFWGTDTQYF. In DNA, the CDR3 is TGTGCCAGCAGCTTAGTATTTTGGGGCACAGATACGCAGTATTTT.